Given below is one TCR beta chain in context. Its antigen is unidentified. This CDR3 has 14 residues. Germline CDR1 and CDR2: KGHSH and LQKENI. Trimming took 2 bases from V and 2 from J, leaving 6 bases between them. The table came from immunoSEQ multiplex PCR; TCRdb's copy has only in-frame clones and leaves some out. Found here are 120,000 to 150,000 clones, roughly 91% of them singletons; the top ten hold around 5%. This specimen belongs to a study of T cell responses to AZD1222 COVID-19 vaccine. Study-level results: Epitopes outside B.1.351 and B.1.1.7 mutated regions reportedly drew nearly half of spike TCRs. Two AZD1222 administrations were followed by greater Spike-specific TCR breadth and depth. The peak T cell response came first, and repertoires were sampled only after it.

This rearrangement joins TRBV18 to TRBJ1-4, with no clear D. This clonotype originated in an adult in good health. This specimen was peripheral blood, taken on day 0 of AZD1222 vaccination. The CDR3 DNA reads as TGTGCCAGCTCACCAGGGATCACTAATGAAAAACTGTTTTTT. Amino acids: CASSPGITNEKLFF. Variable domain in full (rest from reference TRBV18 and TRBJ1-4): NAGVMQNPRHLVRRRGQEARLRCSPMKGHSHVYWYRQLPEEGLKFMVYLQKENIIDESGMPKERFSAEFPKEGPSILRIQQVVRGDSAAYFCASSPGITNEKLFFGSGTQLSVL.